These 12 T cell receptor beta chains were sequenced from one sample in a study of cytomegalovirus exposure and HLA in healthy donors. In the PCR, 60 Vbeta and 13 Jbeta primers were used. The table came from immunoSEQ multiplex PCR; TCRdb's copy has only in-frame clones and leaves some out. The table has roughly 190,000 clones, over 70% seen once; the top ten hold roughly 1.3%. The specimen sequenced was PBMCs. These receptors all stem from a man between 25 and 39 years old in good health and CMV-seronegative.

The chain carries TRBV11-2 and TRBJ1-4; D perhaps matches TRBD1 (6 bases). The CDR3 covers 16 residues. Trimming took 1 base from V and 11 from J, leaving 20 bases between them. Germline assignment: CDR1 SGHAT and CDR2 FQNNGV. The CDR3 DNA is TGTGCCAGCAGCTTAGGCAGGGGATGGGTCAAGGAGAAACTGTTTTTT. Protein product: CASSLGRGWVKEKLFF.

The V and J genes are TRBV5-4 and TRBJ2-7; D perhaps matches TRBD2 (5 bases). V lost 0 bases and J 3 bases, leaving 7 bases between the germline ends. CDR3 size: 13 residues. CDR1 and CDR2 from the germline V gene are SGHNT and YYREEE (reference sequence). For the CDR3, the DNA is TGTGCCAGCAGCTTGGTTAGCGACTACGAGCAGTACTTC. Translation: CASSLVSDYEQYF.

V and J are TRBV18 and TRBJ1-1; D gene ambiguous. CDR1 KGHSH and CDR2 LQKENI come from the germline V gene. Trimming shortened V by 6 bases and J by 4 bases, and 12 bases separated the two germline ends. The CDR3 totals 13 residues. The chain's CDR3 is CASSPLSGTEAFF. CDR3 nucleotides: TGTGCCAGCTCCCCTCTGAGCGGCACTGAAGCTTTCTTT.

In regard to this clone: The sample holds other DNA sequences that translate to the same CDR3. The genes are TRBV5-6 and TRBJ1-5, with D maybe TRBD1 (6 bases). Between the trimmed V and J ends, which lost 0 bases and 6 bases, there was a span of 13 bases. Germline lookup yields CDR1 SGHDT and CDR2 YYEEEE. The CDR3 is 15 residues long. CDR3 sequence (DNA): TGTGCCAGCAGCTTGGGGGCAGGGGTGGGTCAGCCCCAGCATTTT. Protein: CASSLGAGVGQPQHF.

The rearrangement uses TRBV2 and TRBJ2-5; a possible D gene is TRBD2 (7 bases). The length of the CDR3 is 15 residues. Trimming left V 8 bases short and J 4 bases short, with 20 bases between. Looked up from germline, CDR1 is SNHLY and CDR2 is FYNNEI. CDR3 sequence (DNA): TGTGCCAGCGGTACCCTAGGGGGGGGGCGAGAGACCCAGTACTTC. This encodes CASGTLGGGRETQYF. The variable domain in full, with the rest retrieved from reference TRBV2 and TRBJ2-5, is EPEVTQTPSHQVTQMGQEVILRCVPISNHLYFYWYRQILGQKVEFLVSFYNNEISEKSEIFDDQFSVERPDGSNFTLKIRSTKLEDSAMYFCASGTLGGGRETQYFGPGTRLLVL.

The chain couples TRBV4-1 to TRBJ1-1; D call uncertain. The CDR3 totals 14 residues. The V and J ends lost 1 base and 5 bases respectively, with 11 bases between them. CDR1 is MGHRA and CDR2 is YSYEKL in the germline V gene. The CDR3 DNA sequence: TGCGCCAGCAGCCAAGTGGGAGGTAGTACTGAAGCTTTCTTT. The encoded protein is CASSQVGGSTEAFF.

V and J are TRBV29-1 and TRBJ2-5, with 12 bases identical to TRBD2. This CDR3 region has 15 residues. The J segment lost 7 bases and the V segment lost 7 bases, leaving 13 bases of the junction unmatched. The V gene's germline CDR1 is SQVTM and CDR2 ANQGSEA. CDR3 amino acids: CSASGLAGPRGTQYF. The CDR3 DNA reads as TGCAGCGCTAGCGGACTAGCGGGGCCTCGGGGGACCCAGTACTTC.

Note on this clone: Other DNA sequences in the same sample also yield this CDR3. The chain is built from TRBV7-9 and TRBJ1-5; D might be TRBD1 (6 bases). This CDR3 contains 13 residues. Looked up from germline, CDR1 is SEHNR and CDR2 is FQNEAQ (reference sequence). V shed 5 bases and J shed 7 bases, with 12 bases lying between them. This CDR3 reads CASSPGGGQPQHF. The CDR3 DNA sequence: TGTGCCAGCAGCCCGGGGGGGGGCCAGCCCCAGCATTTT.

This chain uses TRBV28 with TRBJ2-7, with 8 bases lining up with TRBD1. This CDR3 has 12 amino acids. Trimming at V came to 8 bases and at J to 1 base, leaving 1 base not matched to a gene. The V gene's germline CDR1 is MDHEN and CDR2 SYDVKM. CDR3 loop: CASRTGSYEQYF. The CDR3 DNA reads TGTGCCAGCCGGACAGGGTCCTACGAGCAGTACTTC.

This chain links TRBV27 with TRBJ1-1; 7 nucleotides line up with TRBD1. The CDR3 sequence is 15 residues long. Germline V CDR1 and CDR2: MNHEY, SMNVEV (reference sequence). V was clipped by 5 bases and J by 0 bases; unmatched bases: 6. CDR3 protein: CASSPRDRMNTEAFF. Here the CDR3 DNA reads TGTGCCAGCAGTCCAAGGGACAGAATGAACACTGAAGCTTTCTTT.

The V gene is TRBV18, the J gene TRBJ2-7; D perhaps matches TRBD2 (5 bases). Germline assignment: CDR1 KGHSH and CDR2 LQKENI. This CDR3 has 15 residues. The ends were cut back, 5 bases at V and 3 bases at J, with 17 bases in the middle. As DNA, the CDR3 is TGTGCCAGCTCAAGCGGAGACCCCTACAACTACGAGCAGTACTTC. Its translation is CASSSGDPYNYEQYF.

V and J are TRBV2 and TRBJ1-3; tentative D call: TRBD1 (5 bases). Germline lookup yields CDR1 SNHLY and CDR2 FYNNEI. Between the trimmed V and J ends, which lost 6 bases and 0 bases, there was a span of 15 bases. The CDR3 covers 16 residues. CDR3 sequence reads: CASREGRLSSGNTIYF. The CDR3 nucleotides are TGTGCCAGCAGGGAGGGACGGTTGAGCTCTGGAAACACCATATATTTT.